What follows is one T cell receptor beta chain and its context. This record comes from a study of blood T cell repertoires in COVID-19. Germline-derived CDR1 and CDR2 are SGHNT and YENEEA. V shed 3 bases and J shed 2 bases, with 10 bases lying between them. The CDR3 extends over 14 amino acids. The repertoire was sequenced with immunoSEQ multiplex PCR; TCRdb's copy has only in-frame clones and lacks some. The top ten clones hold roughly 2.3% of a sample with roughly 280,000 clones, around 90% of them seen once. This receptor was taken from a man aged 50 to 60 with acute or convalescent COVID-19. The V and J genes are TRBV11-3 and TRBJ2-5, with a tentative D call TRBD2 (6 bases). The material sequenced was peripheral blood. The CDR3 region is CASSLGGAQETQYF. Written as DNA, the CDR3 is TGTGCCAGCAGCTTGGGCGGGGCACAAGAGACCCAGTACTTC.